The clone carrying this T cell receptor beta chain was counted a few times. The target antigen is unknown. The CDR3 contains 15 residues. Trimming pared 5 bases from V and 0 bases from J, leaving 15 bases between. Per the germline V gene, CDR1 is DFQATT and CDR2 is SNEGSKA (reference sequence). Multiplex PCR employing 32 V and 13 J primers generated amplicons of the TCR beta CDR3. TCRdb analysed the multiplex PCR reads with MiXCR anew, one entry per CDR3 protein. The sample includes roughly 20,000 distinct CDR3 sequences, around 30% of them seen just once. The data are from a study of immune heterogeneity within non-small cell lung tumors. Whole-study findings and limits: Local tumor mutational burden and local T-cell repertoire clonality showed a moderate significant correlation, R about 0.33. High-frequency clones unique to single sites coexisted with identical dominant CDR3 beta clonotypes that recurred across tumor sites within a patient.

As template, the study used bulk tumor genomic DNA at about 600 ng per sample. Surgeons took several biopsies per primary tumor, spaced far apart, during surgery. These patients got curative surgery after being newly diagnosed with untreated non-small cell lung cancer. Sequencing was done on a sample of lung tumor tissue. V and J are TRBV20-1 and TRBJ2-3; D might be TRBD2 (6 bases). The clonotype originates from a man aged 35 to 55 with non-small cell lung cancer. The chain's CDR3 is CSAPDFSGSTDTQYF. The CDR3 DNA sequence: TGCAGTGCTCCCGACTTTAGCGGAAGCACAGATACGCAGTATTTT.